This T cell receptor beta chain was sequenced in a study of blood T cell repertoires in COVID-19. At the level of the study: The United States, Italy and Spain were the sources of the acute and convalescent COVID-19 samples. Nucleic acid was either cDNA or gDNA, and it came from T cells, B-cell-depleted T cells, or PBMCs.

Per germline, CDR1 ENHRY and CDR2 SYGVKD. The CDR3 totals 15 residues. After removal of 10 bases from V and 5 bases from J, the junction contained 13 bases not matched to a gene. Here immunoSEQ multiplex PCR was the method, and the copy in TCRdb shows in-frame clones only, minus some. The table shows 75,000 to 85,000 clones, with roughly 88% occurring only once. This clone was recorded once. The chain has TRBV10-3 and TRBJ1-5, with 8 bases that match TRBD1. Sequenced input: peripheral blood. This clonotype originated in a human donor in a cohort sampled during active COVID-19. The CDR3, as DNA: TGTGCCACCTGGGGGGGGTCACAGGGGGATCAGCCCCAGCATTTT. It encodes CATWGGSQGDQPQHF.